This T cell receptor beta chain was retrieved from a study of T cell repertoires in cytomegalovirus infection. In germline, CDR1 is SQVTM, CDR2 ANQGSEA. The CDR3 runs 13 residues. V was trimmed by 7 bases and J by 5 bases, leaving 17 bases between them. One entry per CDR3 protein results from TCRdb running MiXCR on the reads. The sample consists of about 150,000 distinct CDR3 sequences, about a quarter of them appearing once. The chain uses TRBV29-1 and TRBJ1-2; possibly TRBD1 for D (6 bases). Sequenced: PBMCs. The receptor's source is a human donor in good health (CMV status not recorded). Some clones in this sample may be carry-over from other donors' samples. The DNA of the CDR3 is TGCAGCGCCTCCTCACAGGGAGAGTATGGCTACACCTTC. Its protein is CSASSQGEYGYTF.